A single TCR beta chain is shown here with its context. Its antigen is unknown. Nothing much larger sits one base from this clone, and base qualities are not available. This sample is part of a study of blood T cells in healthy people across ages (dated by TCRdb to between 2014 and 2016). Background on the whole study: In model experiments, roughly one uniquely barcoded TCR beta cDNA molecule per two T cells was captured by template switching. The study measured age-related changes in TCR beta repertoire diversity using deep sequencing normalized with unique cDNA molecular identifiers. Four age groups were formed from the donors: young (average about 16 years), middle-aged (approximately 40), aged (62) and long-lived (around 80). Donors of different ages were randomly distributed across sequencing lanes to avoid experimental bias. For two donors (one aged 18 to 30 and one aged 80 or older), the study analyzed two additional independent replicas of 1 million unique cDNA reads from the same blood draw.

What the study reported, not specific to this receptor: As age increased, observed TCR beta diversity per million T cells dropped in a roughly linear way, and a significant reduction was already evident by age 40. Because donor CMV infection status was unknown, age-related changes in expanded clonotypes were potentially confounded. Total diversity estimates from one million sequenced T cells were considered lower bounds and underestimates. Bulk unsorted PBMC profiling prevented conclusive comparison of naive and antigen-experienced compartments. Compared with the aged group, the long-lived group had more naive CD4+ T cells, fewer expanded clones and increased TCR diversity, a pattern suggesting age selection. There was a strong correlation between observed TCR beta diversity and the percentage of naive T cells measured by flow cytometry.

Sequences SGDLS (CDR1) and YYNGEE (CDR2) are obtained from the germline V gene. The CDR3 sequence holds 17 residues, the cysteine and phenylalanine included. The retained sequence is limited to the CDR3, 51 bases, with the frame set at the first base. Relative to germline, V is 1 base shorter and J is 3 bases shorter, with 19 bases between their ends. The library came from 5' RACE. A second 7 to 11 cycle PCR used a sample-barcoded 5' primer and a J-beta primer mix. Each TCR beta cDNA molecule received a unique molecular identifier from a template-switch 5' adaptor carrying 12 random nucleotides. Each sample yielded at least 2.5 million CDR3-containing paired-end reads. The Mint cDNA synthesis kit, primed by a TRBC-specific oligonucleotide, was used to synthesize first-strand cDNA from all RNA. After uracil-DNA glycosylase treatment, a first 18-cycle PCR used universal primers M1SS and BC2_uni_R on all cDNA. In the original analysis: Each sample was normalized by randomly selecting 1 million high-quality reads, each carrying a distinct molecular identifier. Reads sharing molecular identifiers were discarded rather than binned into consensus sequences. CDR3 identification, clonotype clustering and error correction used MiTCR with a Q25 quality threshold and the strictest error-elimination algorithm. Lower-bound total TCR beta diversity was estimated with a nonparametric unseen species model using Euler transformation. In-frame beta chains were kept once TCRdb had trimmed the public reads at Q25 with fastp and called clones with MiXCR. For every CDR3 protein sequence, its rows merge into one entry that carries the most common genes and DNA. Clone size and V and J calls follow TCRdb, not the original study. This sample comprises 1.8 million or so distinct CDR3 sequences, around 42% of them detected only once. The top ten hold 23% of the sample.

The approximately 39 donors, aged about 6 to 100 years, were systemically healthy Caucasian individuals from Russia. Ten milliliters of peripheral blood were drawn from each donor into EDTA-treated Vacutainer tubes. Ficoll-Paque density-gradient centrifugation was used to isolate PBMCs, with at least 6.5 million per sample. Total RNA, at least 6 micrograms per sample, was extracted from PBMCs with Trizol reagent. The percentages of naive CD45RAhigh/CD27high T cells were determined by flow cytometry on a PBMC aliquot from every donor. Sequencing input: blood. The receptor's source is a human donor in good health. The sequence joins TRBV9 to TRBJ1-1; the D segment could be TRBD1, given 5 matching bases. The nucleotide sequence reads as follows: TGTGCCAGCAGCGTAATCCCCCTAAGGGTAGGGGACACTGAAGCTTTCTTT. It specifies CASSVIPLRVGDTEAFF.